This record concerns one TCR beta chain sequence. The source of the sample is a study of OX40 agonist ivuxolimab in advanced cancers. Study overall: Dose-escalation patients had hepatocellular carcinoma, melanoma, renal cell or head and neck cancer.

CDR3 length equals 19 residues. Libraries were prepared by immunoSEQ multiplex PCR; TCRdb keeps only in-frame clonotypes and omits some of them. This sample has some 110,000 clones, with roughly nine tenths found just once. The sample consisted of CD4+ or CD8+ T cells sorted from blood, taken in a trial of the OX40 agonist ivuxolimab. The genes are TRBV12-2 and TRBJ2-6; the DNA was not used to check the table's D call, TRBD1. TRBV12-2 is noted as a pseudogene. This receptor was identified in an adult with an advanced solid tumor such as melanoma, head and neck, liver or kidney cancer. CDR3 in amino acids: CASRFPSWGQSSGANVLTF. Here the CDR3 DNA reads TGTGCAAGTCGCTTCCCGTCGTGGGGACAGTCCTCTGGGGCCAACGTCCTGACTTTC.